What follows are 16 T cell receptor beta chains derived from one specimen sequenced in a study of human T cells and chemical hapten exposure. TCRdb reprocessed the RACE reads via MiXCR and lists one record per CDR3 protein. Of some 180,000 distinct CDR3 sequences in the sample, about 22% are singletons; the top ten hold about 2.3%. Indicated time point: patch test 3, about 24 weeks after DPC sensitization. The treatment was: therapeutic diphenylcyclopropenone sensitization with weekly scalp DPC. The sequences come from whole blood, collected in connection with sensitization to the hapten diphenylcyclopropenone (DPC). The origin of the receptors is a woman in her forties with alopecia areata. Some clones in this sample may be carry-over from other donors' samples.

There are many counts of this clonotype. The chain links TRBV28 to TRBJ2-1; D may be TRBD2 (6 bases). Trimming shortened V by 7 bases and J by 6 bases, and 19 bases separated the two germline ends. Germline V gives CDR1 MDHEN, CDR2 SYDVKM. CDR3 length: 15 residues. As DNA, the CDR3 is TGTGCCAGCATCCGATCCGGGGGTTCTGGCAATGAGCAGTTCTTC. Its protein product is CASIRSGGSGNEQFF. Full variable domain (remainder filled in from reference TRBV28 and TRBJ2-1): DVKVTQSSRYLVKRTGEKVFLECVQDMDHENMFWYRQDPGLGLRLIYFSYDVKMKEKGDIPEGYSVSREKKERFSLILESASTNQTSMYLCASIRSGGSGNEQFFGPGTRLTVL.

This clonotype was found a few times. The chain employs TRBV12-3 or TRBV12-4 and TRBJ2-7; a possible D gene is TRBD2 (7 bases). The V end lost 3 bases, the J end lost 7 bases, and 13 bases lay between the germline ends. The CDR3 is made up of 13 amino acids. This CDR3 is CASSLFGGQEQYF. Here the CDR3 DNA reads TGTGCCAGCAGTTTGTTCGGGGGGCAAGAGCAGTACTTC.

The CDR3, as DNA: TGTGCCAGCAGCCTGAGGACTTCTGGGGCCAACGTCCTGACTTTC. Its translation: CASSLRTSGANVLTF. This rearrangement joins TRBV12-3 or TRBV12-4 to TRBJ2-6, with a tentative D call TRBD2 (5 bases). This CDR3 is 15 amino acids long. V was cut by 6 bases and J by 1 base, with 10 bases left in between.

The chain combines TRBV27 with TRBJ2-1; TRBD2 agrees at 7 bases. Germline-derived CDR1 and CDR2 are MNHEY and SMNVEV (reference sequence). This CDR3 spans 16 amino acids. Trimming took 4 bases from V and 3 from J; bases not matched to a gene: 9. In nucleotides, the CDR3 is TGTGCCAGCAGTTCGCTAGCGGTTAGGAACTACAATGAGCAGTTCTTC. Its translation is CASSSLAVRNYNEQFF.

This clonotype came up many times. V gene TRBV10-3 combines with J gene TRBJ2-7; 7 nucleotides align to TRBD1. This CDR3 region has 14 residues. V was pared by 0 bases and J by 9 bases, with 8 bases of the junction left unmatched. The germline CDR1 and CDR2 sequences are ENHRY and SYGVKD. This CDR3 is CAISESGDRDVQYF. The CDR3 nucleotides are TGTGCCATCAGTGAGTCGGGAGACAGGGACGTGCAGTACTTC.

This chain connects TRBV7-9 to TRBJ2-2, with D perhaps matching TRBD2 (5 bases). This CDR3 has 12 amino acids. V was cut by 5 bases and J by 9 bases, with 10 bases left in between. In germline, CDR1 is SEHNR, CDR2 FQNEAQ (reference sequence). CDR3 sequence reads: CASSRDYRELFF. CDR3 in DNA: TGTGCCAGCAGCCGGGATTACAGGGAGCTGTTTTTT.

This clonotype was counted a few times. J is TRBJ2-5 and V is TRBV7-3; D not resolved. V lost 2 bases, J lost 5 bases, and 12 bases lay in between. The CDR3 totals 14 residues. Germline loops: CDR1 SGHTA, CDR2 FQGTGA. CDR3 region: CASSLLGFGETQYF. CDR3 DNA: TGTGCCAGCAGCTTATTAGGCTTTGGGGAGACCCAGTACTTC.

This chain's CDR3 is CASSLVAGGHQYF. The CDR3 region has the DNA TGTGCCAGCAGTTTAGTGGCGGGAGGACATCAGTACTTC. V and J are TRBV28 and TRBJ2-7; 8 nucleotides match TRBD2. CDR1 and CDR2 from the germline V gene are MDHEN and SYDVKM. The CDR3 is 13 residues long. Trimming removed 2 bases from V and 10 bases from J; junction bases left unmatched: 7.

The CDR3 loop reads CASSYRREGGELFF. The CDR3 region has the DNA TGTGCCAGCAGCTACAGGAGGGAGGGAGGGGAGCTGTTTTTT. V usage is TRBV7-2 and J usage is TRBJ2-2, with TRBD2 matching 7 bases. Germline lookup yields CDR1 SGHTA and CDR2 FQGNSA. V trimming: 4 bases; J trimming: 8 bases; junction bases outside the gene matches: 7. The CDR3 extends over 14 amino acids.

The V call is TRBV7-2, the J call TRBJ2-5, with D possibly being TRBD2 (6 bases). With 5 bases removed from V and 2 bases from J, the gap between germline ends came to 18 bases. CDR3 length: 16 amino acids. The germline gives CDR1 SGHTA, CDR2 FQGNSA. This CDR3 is CASSPGMLREQETQYF. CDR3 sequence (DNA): TGTGCCAGCAGCCCCGGGATGCTGCGGGAACAAGAGACCCAGTACTTC.

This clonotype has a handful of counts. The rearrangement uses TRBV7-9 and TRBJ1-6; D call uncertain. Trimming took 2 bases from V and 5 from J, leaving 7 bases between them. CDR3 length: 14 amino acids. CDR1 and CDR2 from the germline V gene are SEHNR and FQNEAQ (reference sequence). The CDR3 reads CASSLKGNNSPLHF. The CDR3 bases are TGTGCCAGCAGCTTAAAAGGGAATAATTCACCCCTCCACTTT.

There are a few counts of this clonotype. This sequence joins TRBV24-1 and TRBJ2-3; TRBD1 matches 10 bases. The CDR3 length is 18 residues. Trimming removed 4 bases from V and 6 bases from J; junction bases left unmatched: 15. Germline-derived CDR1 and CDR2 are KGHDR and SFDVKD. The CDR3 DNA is TGTGCCACCAGTGACCTACGCGGCGGGACAGGGGCTGCCGATACGCAGTATTTT. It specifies CATSDLRGGTGAADTQYF.

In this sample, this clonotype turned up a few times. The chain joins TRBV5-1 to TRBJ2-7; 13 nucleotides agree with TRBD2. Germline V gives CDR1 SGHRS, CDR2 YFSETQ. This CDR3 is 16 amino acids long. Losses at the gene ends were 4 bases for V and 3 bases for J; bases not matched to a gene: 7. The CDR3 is CASSPRGTSGNYEQYF. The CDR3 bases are TGCGCCAGCAGCCCACGGGGGACTAGCGGGAACTACGAGCAGTACTTC.

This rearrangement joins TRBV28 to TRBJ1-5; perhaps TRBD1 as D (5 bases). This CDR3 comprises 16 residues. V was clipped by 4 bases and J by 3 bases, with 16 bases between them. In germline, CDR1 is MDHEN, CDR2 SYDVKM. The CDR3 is CASSSYVGVTNQPQHF. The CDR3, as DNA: TGTGCCAGCAGTTCTTATGTGGGGGTCACCAATCAGCCCCAGCATTTT.

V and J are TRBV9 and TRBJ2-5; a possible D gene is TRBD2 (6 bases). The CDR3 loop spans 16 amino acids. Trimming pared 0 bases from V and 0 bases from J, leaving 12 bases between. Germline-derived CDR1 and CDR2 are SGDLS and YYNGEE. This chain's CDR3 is CASSVVGTPHQETQYF. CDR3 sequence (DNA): TGTGCCAGCAGCGTAGTTGGGACTCCTCACCAAGAGACCCAGTACTTC.

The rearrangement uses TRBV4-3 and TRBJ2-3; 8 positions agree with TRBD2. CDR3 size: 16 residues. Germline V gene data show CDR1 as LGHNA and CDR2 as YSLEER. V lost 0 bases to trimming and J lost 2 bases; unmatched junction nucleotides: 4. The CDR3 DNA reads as TGCGCCAGCAGCCAAGAAAGCGGGGGCTACACAGATACGCAGTATTTT. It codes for CASSQESGGYTDTQYF.